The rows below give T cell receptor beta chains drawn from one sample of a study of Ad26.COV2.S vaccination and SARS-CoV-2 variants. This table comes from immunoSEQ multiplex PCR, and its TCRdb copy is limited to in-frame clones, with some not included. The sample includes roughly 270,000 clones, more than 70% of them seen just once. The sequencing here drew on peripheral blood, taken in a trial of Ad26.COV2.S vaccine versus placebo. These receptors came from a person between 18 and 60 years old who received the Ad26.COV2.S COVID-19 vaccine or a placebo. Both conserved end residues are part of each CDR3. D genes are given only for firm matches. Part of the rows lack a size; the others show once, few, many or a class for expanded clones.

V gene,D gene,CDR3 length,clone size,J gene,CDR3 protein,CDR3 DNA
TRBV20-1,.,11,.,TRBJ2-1,CSARSQYEQFF,TGCAGTGCTAGGTCGCAGTATGAGCAGTTCTTC
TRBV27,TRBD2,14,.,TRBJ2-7,CASSLGTSVYEQYF,TGTGCCAGCAGTTTAGGTACTAGCGTCTACGAGCAGTACTTC
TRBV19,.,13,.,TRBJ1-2,CASSPTGNYGYTF,TGTGCCAGTAGTCCGACAGGAAACTATGGCTACACCTTC
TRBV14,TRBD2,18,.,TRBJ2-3,CASSHPPMTSGSTDTQYF,TGTGCCAGCAGCCATCCCCCCATGACTAGCGGGAGCACAGATACGCAGTATTTT
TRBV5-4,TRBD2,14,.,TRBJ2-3,CATLVAGVGDTQYF,TGTGCCACCCTCGTGGCGGGGGTCGGAGATACGCAGTATTTT
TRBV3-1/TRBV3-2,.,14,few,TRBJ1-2,CASSQDRESSGYTF,TGTGCCAGCAGCCAAGACAGGGAGTCGTCTGGCTACACCTTC
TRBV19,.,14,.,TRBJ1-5,CASSMGGGHQPQHF,TGTGCCAGTAGTATGGGGGGGGGCCATCAGCCCCAGCATTTT
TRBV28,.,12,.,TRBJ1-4,CASLSPHEKLFF,TGTGCCAGCCTGAGTCCTCATGAAAAACTGTTTTTT
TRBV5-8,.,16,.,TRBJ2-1,CASSPRPPLLYNEQFF,TGTGCCAGCAGCCCAAGGCCCCCCCTCCTCTACAATGAGCAGTTCTTC
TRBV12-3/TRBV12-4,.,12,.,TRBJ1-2,CASSFNQRGYTF,TGTGCCAGCAGTTTCAACCAACGGGGCTACACCTTC
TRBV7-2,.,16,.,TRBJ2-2,CASSNTWRVDTGELFF,TGTGCCAGCAGCAACACTTGGAGGGTCGACACCGGGGAGCTGTTTTTT
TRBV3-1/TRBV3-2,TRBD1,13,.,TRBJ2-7,CASSQRTGIEQYF,TGTGCCAGCAGCCAACGGACAGGGATTGAGCAGTACTTC
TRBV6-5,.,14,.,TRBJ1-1,CASIPQEINTEAFF,TGTGCCAGCATCCCACAGGAGATCAACACTGAAGCTTTCTTT
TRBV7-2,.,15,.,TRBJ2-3,CASSLIGLSADTQYF,TGTGCCAGCAGCTTAATTGGCCTGAGTGCAGATACGCAGTATTTT
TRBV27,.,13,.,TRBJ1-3,CASSTDLGNTIYF,TGTGCCAGCAGTACAGACCTTGGAAACACCATATATTTT
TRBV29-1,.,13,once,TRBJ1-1,CSVGQFENTEAFF,TGCAGCGTAGGACAGTTCGAGAACACTGAAGCTTTCTTT
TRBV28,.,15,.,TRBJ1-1,CASSLPSVRGTEAFF,TGTGCCAGCAGTTTACCCTCAGTGAGGGGCACTGAAGCTTTCTTT
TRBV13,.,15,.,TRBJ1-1,CASSLGIGGNTEAFF,TGTGCCAGCAGCTTAGGAATTGGCGGTAACACTGAAGCTTTCTTT
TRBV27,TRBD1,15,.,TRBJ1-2,CASRGTGAGFYGYTF,TGTGCCAGCAGGGGAACAGGGGCAGGGTTCTATGGCTACACCTTC
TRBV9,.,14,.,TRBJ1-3,CASSVAGAGNTIYF,TGTGCCAGCAGCGTGGCCGGGGCTGGAAACACCATATATTTT
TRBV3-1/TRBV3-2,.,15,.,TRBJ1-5,CASSQGGGTNQPQHF,TGTGCCAGCAGCCAAGGGGGGGGGACTAATCAGCCCCAGCATTTT
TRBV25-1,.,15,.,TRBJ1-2,CASSDSRRPNYGYTF,TGTGCCAGCAGTGATTCCAGGAGACCTAACTATGGCTACACCTTC
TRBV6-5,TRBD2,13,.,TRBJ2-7,CASHSGRWREQYF,TGTGCCAGCCACAGCGGGAGGTGGCGCGAGCAGTACTTC
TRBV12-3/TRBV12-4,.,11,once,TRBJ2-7,CASSTHYEQYF,TGTGCCAGCAGTACTCACTACGAGCAGTACTTC
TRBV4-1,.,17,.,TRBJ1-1,CASSHTSGGRGDTEAFF,TGCGCCAGCAGCCACACTTCGGGGGGGCGTGGGGACACTGAAGCTTTCTTT
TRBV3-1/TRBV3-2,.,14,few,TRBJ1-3,CASSQAQYGNTIYF,TGTGCCAGCAGCCAAGCCCAATATGGAAACACCATATATTTT
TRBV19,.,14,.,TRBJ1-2,CASSQMGFGYGYTF,TGTGCCAGTAGTCAAATGGGATTCGGGTATGGCTACACCTTC
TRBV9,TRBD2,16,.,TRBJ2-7,CASSVGPTSGVYEQYF,TGTGCCAGCAGCGTAGGCCCGACTAGCGGGGTCTACGAGCAGTACTTC
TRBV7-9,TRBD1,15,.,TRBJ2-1,CASSAQGTAYNEQFF,TGTGCCAGCAGCGCTCAGGGGACAGCCTACAATGAGCAGTTCTTC
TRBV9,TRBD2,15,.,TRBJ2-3,CASSRSGRAIDTQYF,TGTGCCAGCAGCCGAAGCGGGAGGGCCATAGATACGCAGTATTTT
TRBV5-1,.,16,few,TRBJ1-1,CASSPFSRGVNTEAFF,TGCGCCAGCAGCCCCTTTAGCAGGGGCGTGAACACTGAAGCTTTCTTT
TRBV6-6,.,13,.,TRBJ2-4,CASSQDGLNIQYF,TGTGCCAGCAGTCAGGACGGGCTAAACATTCAGTACTTC
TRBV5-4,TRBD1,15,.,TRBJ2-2,CASSPGQANTGELFF,TGTGCCAGCAGCCCGGGACAGGCGAACACCGGGGAGCTGTTTTTT
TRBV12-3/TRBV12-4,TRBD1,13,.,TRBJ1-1,CASILTGPAEAFF,TGTGCCAGCATACTGACAGGGCCGGCTGAAGCTTTCTTT
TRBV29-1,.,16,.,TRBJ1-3,CSVEFYEPSSGNTIYF,TGCAGCGTTGAATTCTATGAACCGAGCTCTGGAAACACCATATATTTT
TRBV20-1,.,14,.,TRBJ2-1,CSASVRSSYNEQFF,TGCAGTGCTAGTGTCAGGAGCTCCTACAATGAGCAGTTCTTC
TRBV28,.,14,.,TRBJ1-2,CASSLEQGLGGYTF,TGTGCCAGCAGTTTAGAACAGGGTCTCGGCGGCTACACCTTC
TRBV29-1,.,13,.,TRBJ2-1,CSVARATDNEQFF,TGCAGCGTCGCTAGAGCGACGGACAATGAGCAGTTCTTC
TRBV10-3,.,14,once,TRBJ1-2,CAISEGGVYYGYTF,TGTGCCATCAGTGAGGGGGGGGTGTACTATGGCTACACCTTC
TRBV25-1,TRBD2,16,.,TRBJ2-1,CASSESGTSGRNEQFF,TGTGCCAGCAGTGAATCGGGGACTAGCGGGAGGAATGAGCAGTTCTTC
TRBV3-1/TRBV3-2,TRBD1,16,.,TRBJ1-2,CASSPRGQEASGGYTF,TGTGCCAGCAGCCCTCGTGGACAGGAGGCTTCGGGTGGCTACACCTTC
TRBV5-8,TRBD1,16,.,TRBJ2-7,CASSLPRGQGSYEQYF,TGTGCCAGCAGTTTACCTAGGGGGCAAGGGTCCTACGAGCAGTACTTC
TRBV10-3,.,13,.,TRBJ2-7,CAISDRMEYEQYF,TGTGCCATCAGTGACAGGATGGAGTACGAGCAGTACTTC
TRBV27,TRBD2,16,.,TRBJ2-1,CASELSGAGGYNEQFF,TGTGCCAGCGAGTTGAGCGGGGCGGGAGGTTACAATGAGCAGTTCTTC
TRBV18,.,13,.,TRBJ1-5,CASSPMDIQPQHF,TGTGCCAGCTCACCAATGGATATTCAGCCCCAGCATTTT
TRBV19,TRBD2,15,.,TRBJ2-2,CASSHGRGASGELFF,TGTGCCAGTAGCCACGGGAGGGGGGCTAGCGGGGAGCTGTTTTTT
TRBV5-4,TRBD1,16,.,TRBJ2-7,CASSLDGTALSYEQYF,TGTGCCAGCAGCTTGGATGGGACAGCCCTATCCTACGAGCAGTACTTC